Shown below are 12 T cell receptor beta chains from a single sample sequenced in a study of glioma-infiltrating T cells. Using RNA template, CDR3s of TCR alpha and beta were amplified with iRepertoire arm-PCR. TCRdb used MiXCR to reprocess the multiplex PCR reads, holding one entry per CDR3 protein. The sample lists about 130,000 distinct CDR3 sequences; about 23% were seen once. Sequencing input: glioma tissue, nonneoplastic brain tissue, or PBMCs (not recorded which). These receptor sequences come from a human donor with low-grade glioma or glioblastoma, undergoing nonglioma brain surgery, or in good health (not recorded which).

The table lists this clonotype with many counts. The J gene is TRBJ2-2, the V gene TRBV15; D possibly corresponds to TRBD2 (6 bases). Trimming stripped 1 base from V and 7 bases from J, with 10 bases between. The CDR3 contains 14 residues. The germline V gene encodes CDR1 LNHNV and CDR2 YYDKDF (reference sequence). CDR3 sequence: CATSRGGEHGELFF. CDR3 DNA sequence: TGTGCCACCAGCAGAGGGGGGGAACACGGGGAGCTGTTTTTT.

This clonotype has just one count. V and J are TRBV7-2 and TRBJ2-3, with a tentative D call TRBD2 (5 bases). Germline V gene lookup returns CDR1 SGHTA and CDR2 FQGNSA. This CDR3 contains 16 residues. V was cut by 5 bases and J by 12 bases, with 27 bases left in between. CDR3 sequence (DNA): TGTGCCAGCAGCAAAGAGGACTTGCTATCTTGGGATAGACAGTATTTT. Translated, it gives CASSKEDLLSWDRQYF. The entire variable domain, with the rest obtained from reference TRBV7-2 and TRBJ2-3, is as follows: GAGVSQSPSNKVTEKGKDVELRCDPISGHTALYWYRQSLGQGLEFLIYFQGNSAPDKSGLPSDRFSAERTGGSVSTLTIQRTQQEDSAVYLCASSKEDLLSWDRQYFGPGTRLTVL.

As concerns this clonotype: Sequence at one end of the junction differs from germline and may be a read error. This chain links TRBV11-1 with TRBJ2-7, with 10 positions matching TRBD1. CDR1 and CDR2 (germline): SGHAT, FQDESV (reference sequence). There are 15 residues in the CDR3. The CDR3 nucleotides read TGTGCCAGCAGCCCGGGACAGGGGCCAGCCTACGAGAAGTACTTC. Translating it yields CASSPGQGPAYEKYF. Full variable domain (rest looked up from reference TRBV11-1 and TRBJ2-7): EAEVAQSPRYKITEKSQAVAFWCDPISGHATLYWYRQILGQGPELLVQFQDESVVDDSQLPKDRFSAERLKGVDSTLKIQPAELGDSAMYLCASSPGQGPAYEKYFGPGTRLTVT.

This clonotype was counted many times. V and J are TRBV2 and TRBJ2-5, with 13 bases that match TRBD2. Germline V gene sequence: CDR1 SNHLY, CDR2 FYNNEI. This CDR3 comprises 15 residues. Trimming at V came to 5 bases and at J to 4 bases, leaving 4 bases not matched to a gene. The CDR3 DNA follows: TGTGCCAGCAGTACTAGCGGGAGGGCCTTAGAGACCCAGTACTTC. Protein: CASSTSGRALETQYF. The full variable domain, completed using reference TRBV2 and TRBJ2-5, is EPEVTQTPSHQVTQMGQEVILRCVPISNHLYFYWYRQILGQKVEFLVSFYNNEISEKSEIFDDQFSVERPDGSNFTLKIRSTKLEDSAMYFCASSTSGRALETQYFGPGTRLLVL.

This clonotype was counted at least ten times. The chain joins TRBV6-1 to TRBJ2-1; D unclear. CDR1 and CDR2 from the germline V gene are MNHNS and SASEGT. This CDR3 region has 14 residues. V lost 4 bases and J 3 bases, leaving 10 bases between the germline ends. CDR3: CASSVQVVYNEQFF. The CDR3 DNA reads TGTGCCAGCAGTGTCCAGGTAGTCTACAATGAGCAGTTCTTC.

This clonotype was counted ten times or more. The CDR3: CASRPPGLAVTDTQYF. CDR3 nucleotides: TGTGCCAGCAGGCCCCCGGGACTAGCGGTCACAGATACGCAGTATTTT. The chain has TRBV7-2 and TRBJ2-3; the match to TRBD2 covers 11 bases. Per germline, CDR1 SGHTA and CDR2 FQGNSA. CDR3 length: 16 amino acids. J gave up 2 bases and V 6 bases, and 7 bases lay outside the gene matches.

This clonotype has a count of ten or more. The chain links TRBV4-2 to TRBJ2-7, with 10 positions matching TRBD2. The germline gives CDR1 LGHNA, CDR2 YNFKEQ. The V segment lost 1 base and the J segment 3 bases; nucleotides outside the gene matches: 9. The CDR3 is 17 residues long. The CDR3 reads CASSQATSGVGIYEQYF. The CDR3 DNA sequence: TGTGCCAGCAGCCAAGCCACTAGCGGGGTTGGTATCTACGAGCAGTACTTC.

The rearrangement uses TRBV7-9 and TRBJ1-3; D uncertain. V was cut by 2 bases and J by 2 bases, with 7 bases left in between. This CDR3 has 14 amino acids. CDR1 and CDR2 from the germline V gene are SEHNR and FQNEAQ (reference sequence). The DNA for the CDR3 is TGTGCCAGCAGCTTAAGAAATACTGGAAACACCATATATTTT. The encoded protein is CASSLRNTGNTIYF.

This chain uses TRBV30 with TRBJ2-1; the match to TRBD2 covers 11 bases. After removal of 4 bases from V and 4 bases from J, the junction contained 3 bases not matched to a gene. The CDR3 sequence is 14 residues long. Germline assignment: CDR1 GTSNPN and CDR2 SVGIG (reference sequence). The CDR3 DNA reads TGTGCCTGGACCGGGACTAGCGGATACAATGAGCAGTTCTTC. Encoded protein: CAWTGTSGYNEQFF.

The chain combines TRBV12-3 or TRBV12-4 with TRBJ2-5; 7 bases are a match to TRBD2. This CDR3 has 12 residues. V lost 7 bases, J lost 5 bases, and 4 bases stayed unmatched. In DNA form, the CDR3 reads TGTGCCAGCAAGGCGGGAGCTGAGACCCAGTACTTC. Residues: CASKAGAETQYF.

As for this clonotype: This could be a read error, since a much larger clone is one nucleotide away. The chain links TRBV4-1 to TRBJ1-2; D is unresolved. The CDR3 spans 16 residues. CDR1 is MGHRA and CDR2 is YSYEKL in the germline V gene. CDR3 bases: TGCGCCAGCAGACAAGTTCCCCCAGGCCCCGGGTATGGCTACACCTTC. Encoded protein: CASRQVPPGPGYGYTF.

This clonotype was counted at least ten times. The chain employs TRBV25-1 and TRBJ2-7; TRBD1 matches at 7 bases. The germline V gene encodes CDR1 MGHDK and CDR2 SYGVNS. V dropped 2 bases and J dropped 4; count of bases not matched to a gene: 8. The CDR3 is 15 amino acids. CDR3 sequence (DNA): TGTGCCAGCAGTGAAGAAGTTGACAGGGCATACGAGCAGTACTTC. The encoded protein is CASSEEVDRAYEQYF.